These T cell receptor beta chains were read from a single sample in a study of cytomegalovirus exposure and HLA in healthy donors. The method was immunoSEQ multiplex PCR; TCRdb's version includes in-frame clones alone and lacks a portion of them. The repertoire holds some 120,000 clones, around 76% seen once, with roughly 12% in the top ten. The specimen was PBMCs. The receptor source for this set is a woman between 40 and 55 years old in good health and CMV-seropositive. The CDR3 runs from the conserved cysteine through the conserved F or W.

V gene: TRBV7-7
CDR3 protein: CASSPDRGGEKLFF

V gene: TRBV7-2
CDR3 protein: CASSLVEGLAGELFF

V gene: TRBV7-8
CDR3 protein: CASSLALTGVQTEAFF

V gene: TRBV30
CDR3 protein: CAWSGPGDTGELFF

V gene: TRBV5-6
CDR3 protein: CASSWVAGDYEQYF

V gene: TRBV29-1
CDR3 protein: CSVDVGGASDTQYF

V gene: TRBV18
CDR3 protein: CASAGGGNTEAFF

V gene: TRBV19
CDR3 protein: CASSTVRDRRDSAGELFF

V gene: TRBV11-2
CDR3 protein: CASSLGGWRLNTEAFF

V gene: TRBV6-5
CDR3 protein: CASSLTGKTQYF

V gene: TRBV7-9
CDR3 protein: CASSLATGELGYTF

V gene: TRBV4-1
CDR3 protein: CASSLTAGANVLTF

V gene: TRBV6-1
CDR3 protein: CASSSDRGGNSPLHF

V gene: TRBV6-5
CDR3 protein: CASKKYRFGTGELFF

V gene: TRBV4-2
CDR3 protein: CASSLQAGYTDTQYF

V gene: TRBV7-3
CDR3 protein: CASSLGGLNTEAFF

V gene: TRBV6-1
CDR3 protein: CASSETRYGYTF

V gene: TRBV2
CDR3 protein: CASSLDRVSEAFF

V gene: TRBV5-4
CDR3 protein: CASSLARDAYGYTF

V gene: TRBV30
CDR3 protein: CATTRGRAYEQYF

V gene: TRBV7-8
CDR3 protein: CASSLSRGQAGYTF

V gene: TRBV7-9
CDR3 protein: CASSLGVEGYNEQFF

V gene: TRBV30
CDR3 protein: CAWSVSATKETQYF

V gene: TRBV28
CDR3 protein: CASSLGGTGTNYGYTF

V gene: TRBV9
CDR3 protein: CASSAKTGGASGANVLTF

V gene: TRBV19
CDR3 protein: CASSTLVGRPYGYTF

V gene: TRBV7-3
CDR3 protein: CASSLTRTGGDSPLHF

V gene: TRBV18
CDR3 protein: CASSPPRVLGGNTEAFF

V gene: TRBV7-9
CDR3 protein: CSSSFIGGGPGEQYF

V gene: TRBV10-1
CDR3 protein: CASSESRGQTYNEQFF

V gene: TRBV19
CDR3 protein: CASNGGSEPQHF

V gene: TRBV6-5
CDR3 protein: CASSYRAGGYEQYF

V gene: TRBV7-8
CDR3 protein: CASSSSARAFF

V gene: TRBV19
CDR3 protein: CASKGRGQETQYF

V gene: TRBV15
CDR3 protein: CATSWEGLGTDTQYF

V gene: TRBV9
CDR3 protein: CASSVDPGGNSPLHF

V gene: TRBV10-3
CDR3 protein: CAISDPRSRRTVQETQYF

V gene: TRBV5-1
CDR3 protein: CASSAGRAGVGDTQYF

V gene: TRBV7-9
CDR3 protein: CASSLAGAGTGANVLTF

V gene: TRBV10-3
CDR3 protein: CAISERTGSTEAFF

V gene: TRBV21-1
CDR3 protein: CASSAWSRDRISYEQYF

V gene: TRBV5-1
CDR3 protein: CASSLGTGNQETQYF